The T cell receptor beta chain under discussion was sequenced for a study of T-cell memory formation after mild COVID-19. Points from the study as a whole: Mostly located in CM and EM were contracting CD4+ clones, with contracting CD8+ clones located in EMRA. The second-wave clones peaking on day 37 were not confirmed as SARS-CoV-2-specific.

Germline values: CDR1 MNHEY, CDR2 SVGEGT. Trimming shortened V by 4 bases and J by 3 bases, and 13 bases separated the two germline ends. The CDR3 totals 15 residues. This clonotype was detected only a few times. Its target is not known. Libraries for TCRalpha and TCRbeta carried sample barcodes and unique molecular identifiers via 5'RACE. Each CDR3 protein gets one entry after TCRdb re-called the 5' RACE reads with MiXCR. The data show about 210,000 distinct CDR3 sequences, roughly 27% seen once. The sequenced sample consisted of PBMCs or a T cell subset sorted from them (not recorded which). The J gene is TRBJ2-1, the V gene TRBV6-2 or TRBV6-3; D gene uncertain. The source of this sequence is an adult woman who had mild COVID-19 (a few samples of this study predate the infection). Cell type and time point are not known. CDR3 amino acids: CASSSPDKFYNEQFF. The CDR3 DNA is TGTGCCAGCAGTTCTCCGGATAAATTCTACAATGAGCAGTTCTTC.